The rows below give T cell receptor beta chains drawn from one sample of a study of T cells after yellow fever vaccination. Using its own MiXCR run on the 5' RACE reads, TCRdb lists one record per CDR3 protein. The data contain about 73,000 distinct CDR3 sequences, around 7.7% of them singletons. The sample here was CD8+ T cells sorted from PBMCs, taken on the day of the yellow fever booster vaccination. All receptors come from a young man who received the YFV17D yellow fever vaccine. Each CDR3 is given with its conserved first and last residue. A D gene is named only where the DNA matches it firmly. Expanded clones get a size class; other rows say once, few or many, or leave the size out.

j_gene | v_gene | abundance | d_gene | CDR3nt | CDR3aa
TRBJ2-7 | TRBV20-1 | few | TRBD2 | TGCAGTGCTAGAGATCTGGGACTAGCGTCCTACGAGCAGTACTTC | CSARDLGLASYEQYF
TRBJ2-7 | TRBV6-6 | . | . | TGTGCCAGCAGTTACGGTATGGGCTACGAGCAGTACTTC | CASSYGMGYEQYF
TRBJ2-1 | TRBV19 | . | TRBD2 | TGTGCCAGTAGTATAGACCTAGCGGGGGCCTACAATGAGCAGTTCTTC | CASSIDLAGAYNEQFF
TRBJ2-7 | TRBV7-2 | many | . | TGTGCCAGCAGCCATACCTACGAGCAGTACTTC | CASSHTYEQYF
TRBJ2-3 | TRBV20-1 | . | TRBD2 | TGCAGTGCTAGAAAGCGGGAGCCATCAGATACGCAGTATTTT | CSARKREPSDTQYF
TRBJ2-1 | TRBV6-5 | few | . | TGTGCCAGCAGTCCCGTGGTCCGTTCACCCTATAATGAGCAGTTCTTC | CASSPVVRSPYNEQFF
TRBJ2-1 | TRBV5-1 | many | . | TGCGCCAGCAGCCGACCGACAGTCCCTGGGGGGCGGGAGTACAATGAGCAGTTCTTC | CASSRPTVPGGREYNEQFF
TRBJ2-2 | TRBV25-1 | . | TRBD1 | TGTGCCAGCATGGGGGACAGGGACACCGGGGAGCTGTTTTTT | CASMGDRDTGELFF
TRBJ1-1 | TRBV3-1 | . | . | TGTGCCAGCACCCTGGGGGGTACTGAAGCTTTCTTT | CASTLGGTEAFF
TRBJ1-5 | TRBV6-1 | . | . | TGTGCCAGCAAGGCAGATTATAGCAATCAGCCCCAGCATTTT | CASKADYSNQPQHF
TRBJ2-7 | TRBV20-1 | . | TRBD2 | TGCAGTGCTAGGGGACTAGACGACTCCTACGAGCAGTACTTC | CSARGLDDSYEQYF
TRBJ2-1 | TRBV7-9 | . | TRBD2 | TGTGCCAGCAGCTTAGCGGGGAGGGCCCACAATGAGCAGTTCTTC | CASSLAGRAHNEQFF
TRBJ2-1 | TRBV15 | few | TRBD2 | TGTGCCACCCTGGGCGCGGGAGATTATGAGCAGTTCTTC | CATLGAGDYEQFF
TRBJ2-3 | TRBV7-2 | few | . | TGTGCCAGCTCGATAATGGGGGATTCGCAGTATTTT | CASSIMGDSQYF
TRBJ2-7 | TRBV7-9 | many | . | TGTGCCAGCAGCGAAATAGCCTACGAGCAGTACTTC | CASSEIAYEQYF
TRBJ2-7 | TRBV20-1 | few | . | TGCAGTGCTGAGCCCCGGGCGGAACGATACGAGCAGTACTTC | CSAEPRAERYEQYF
TRBJ1-4 | TRBV27 | few | . | TGTGCCACCCGGCCCGGAGAGGATGAAAAACTGTTTTTT | CATRPGEDEKLFF
TRBJ2-1 | TRBV5-1 | . | TRBD2 | TGCGCCAGCAACCCCGGGTTAGGGACTAGCCGAACCTCCTACAATGAGCAGTTCTTC | CASNPGLGTSRTSYNEQFF
TRBJ1-6 | TRBV7-2 | few | . | TGTGCCAGCAGCCCCACGACAGTTATCTATAATTCACCCCTCCACTTT | CASSPTTVIYNSPLHF
TRBJ2-1 | TRBV10-2 | many | . | TGCGCCAGCAGCCGGGACGGGAACTCCTTTGAGCAGTTCTTC | CASSRDGNSFEQFF
TRBJ2-1 | TRBV5-6 | . | TRBD2 | TGTGCCAGCAGCTGGCCGGGACTAGCGGACTATGAGCAGTTCTTC | CASSWPGLADYEQFF
TRBJ2-1 | TRBV13 | few | TRBD2 | TGTGCCAGCAGCCCGCGCGCTAGCGGCTACAATGAGCAGTTCTTC | CASSPRASGYNEQFF
TRBJ2-1 | TRBV4-1 | . | . | TGCGCCAGCAGCCGCGGGAATATCTACAATGAGCAGTTCTTC | CASSRGNIYNEQFF
TRBJ2-7 | TRBV4-3 | . | TRBD1 | TGCGCCAGCAGCCAACGGCAGGGGGTCTACGAGCAGTACTTC | CASSQRQGVYEQYF
TRBJ2-5 | TRBV20-1 | . | . | TGCAGTGCTAGAGATGAGAGGGTCCAAGAGACCCAGTACTTC | CSARDERVQETQYF
TRBJ2-1 | TRBV7-9 | few | TRBD2 | TGTGCCAGCAGCATAGCGGGAAACCTCTACAATGAGCAGTTCTTC | CASSIAGNLYNEQFF
TRBJ2-3 | TRBV7-2 | . | TRBD2 | TGTGCCAGCAGCTTGATGGGACTAGCGGGAGTAGGTGATACGCAGTATTTT | CASSLMGLAGVGDTQYF
TRBJ2-1 | TRBV9 | . | . | TGTGCCAGCAGCGCCCTCAATGAGCAGTTCTTC | CASSALNEQFF
TRBJ2-1 | TRBV7-2 | . | . | TGTGCCAGCAGCTTAGCCTCGGGGGATGGGTACAATGAGCAGTTCTTC | CASSLASGDGYNEQFF
TRBJ2-7 | TRBV11-3 | . | . | TGTGCCAGCAGCTCACCACCCCCGGGGGACAACTACGAGCAGTACTTC | CASSSPPPGDNYEQYF
TRBJ2-7 | TRBV12-3/TRBV12-4 | many | TRBD1 | TGTGCCAGCAGTTACAGGGGGTACGAGCAGTACTTC | CASSYRGYEQYF
TRBJ2-1 | TRBV19 | . | TRBD2 | TGTGCCAGCTCAAGTAGCGGGAGTAATCATGAGCAGTTCTTC | CASSSSGSNHEQFF
TRBJ2-1 | TRBV20-1 | few | . | TGCAGTGCTAGTCTGGGGGAGCAGTTCTTC | CSASLGEQFF
TRBJ2-6 | TRBV5-5 | once | . | TGTGCCAGCAGCTTGGGGACTATCGTAGGGGCCAACGTCCTGACTTTC | CASSLGTIVGANVLTF
TRBJ1-1 | TRBV7-8 | . | . | TGTGCCAGCAGCTTAGGGTCTGGACCGAACACTGAAGCTTTCTTT | CASSLGSGPNTEAFF
TRBJ2-2 | TRBV7-3 | . | . | TGTGCCAGCAGCTTAAGTGGGACGAACACCGGGGAGCTGTTTTTT | CASSLSGTNTGELFF
TRBJ2-5 | TRBV6-1 | few | . | TGTGCCAGCAGTCCGACGGGGCACCTACTAAGAGAGACCCAGTACTTC | CASSPTGHLLRETQYF
TRBJ2-2 | TRBV12-3/TRBV12-4 | few | TRBD2 | TGTGCCAGCAGTTTTAGCCTAGCGGGAGTTCGGACCGGGGAGCTGTTTTTT | CASSFSLAGVRTGELFF
TRBJ2-2 | TRBV2 | . | . | TGTGCCAGCCAGCGGACCGGGGAGCTGTTTTTT | CASQRTGELFF
TRBJ1-5 | TRBV15 | . | . | TGTGCCACCAGCAGGACAGTGGATCAGCCCCAGCATTTT | CATSRTVDQPQHF
TRBJ2-5 | TRBV29-1 | . | TRBD2 | TGCAGCGTTGTCGGACGGGAGGTGGAGACCCAGTACTTC | CSVVGREVETQYF
TRBJ2-4 | TRBV4-3 | few | . | TGCGCCAGCAGCCAAGACGGGACCGGAGGATGGTACTTC | CASSQDGTGGWYF
TRBJ2-2 | TRBV27 | many | TRBD1 | TGTGCCAGCAGTTTATCGGGGACAGCGAACACCGGGGAGCTGTTTTTT | CASSLSGTANTGELFF
TRBJ2-3 | TRBV6-2/TRBV6-3 | few | TRBD1 | TGTGCCAGCAGTTACGCTCGACAGGGGAGCACAGATACGCAGTATTTT | CASSYARQGSTDTQYF
TRBJ2-7 | TRBV29-1 | few | . | TGCAGCGTTGCGGTCACCAACTCCTACGAGCAGTACTTC | CSVAVTNSYEQYF
TRBJ2-3 | TRBV28 | few | TRBD2 | TGTGCCAGCAGTTCAGCGGGGGGACACACAGATACGCAGTATTTT | CASSSAGGHTDTQYF
TRBJ2-7 | TRBV7-9 | few | TRBD2 | TGTGCCAGCAGCCCCCAGCGGGAGTACGAGCAGTACTTC | CASSPQREYEQYF
TRBJ2-7 | TRBV6-2/TRBV6-3 | . | . | TGTGCCAGCAGTTACGGCCAGAGCTACGAGCAGTACTTC | CASSYGQSYEQYF
TRBJ1-1 | TRBV5-1 | many | . | TGCGCCAGCAGCCCAGCCCCGGACAGCAACTTAGGAGCTTTCTTT | CASSPAPDSNLGAFF
TRBJ2-1 | TRBV9 | . | TRBD2 | TGTGCCAGCAGCGTAGCTACGGGGGTGCGAACGGGGGGATACAATGAGCAGTTCTTC | CASSVATGVRTGGYNEQFF
TRBJ2-4 | TRBV4-3 | many | . | TGCGCCAGCAGCCAAGATGGGCAGGGGTTGAACATTCAGTACTTC | CASSQDGQGLNIQYF
TRBJ1-1 | TRBV7-9 | many | . | TGTGCCAGCAGCCCCCCGGCCCCAGCGAACACTGAAGCTTTCTTT | CASSPPAPANTEAFF
TRBJ2-1 | TRBV5-1 | . | TRBD2 | TGCGCCAGCAGCTTAGCTGGCGCCTCAGCGGGAGGGCCGTACAATGAGCAGTTCTTC | CASSLAGASAGGPYNEQFF
TRBJ2-2 | TRBV24-1 | . | . | TGTGCCACCATGTCTATCCGCGGGGAGCTGTTTTTT | CATMSIRGELFF
TRBJ1-6 | TRBV27 | . | . | TGTGCCAGCAGGCAGGGAGCCTATAATTCACCCCTCCACTTT | CASRQGAYNSPLHF
TRBJ2-2 | TRBV6-5 | few | . | TGTGCCAGCAGTTACTCGATTGGCAGGGTGGGGATCGGGGAGCTGTTTTTT | CASSYSIGRVGIGELFF
TRBJ2-7 | TRBV20-1 | many | TRBD1 | TGCAGTGCTCGACAGGGGAACTACGAGCAGTACTTC | CSARQGNYEQYF
TRBJ2-5 | TRBV6-4 | many | TRBD2 | TGTGCCAGCAGTGACAAGACTAGCGGGAGAGTTTATGAGACCCAGTACTTC | CASSDKTSGRVYETQYF
TRBJ2-1 | TRBV29-1 | . | . | TGCAGCGTTGAACACAATGAGCAGTTCTTC | CSVEHNEQFF